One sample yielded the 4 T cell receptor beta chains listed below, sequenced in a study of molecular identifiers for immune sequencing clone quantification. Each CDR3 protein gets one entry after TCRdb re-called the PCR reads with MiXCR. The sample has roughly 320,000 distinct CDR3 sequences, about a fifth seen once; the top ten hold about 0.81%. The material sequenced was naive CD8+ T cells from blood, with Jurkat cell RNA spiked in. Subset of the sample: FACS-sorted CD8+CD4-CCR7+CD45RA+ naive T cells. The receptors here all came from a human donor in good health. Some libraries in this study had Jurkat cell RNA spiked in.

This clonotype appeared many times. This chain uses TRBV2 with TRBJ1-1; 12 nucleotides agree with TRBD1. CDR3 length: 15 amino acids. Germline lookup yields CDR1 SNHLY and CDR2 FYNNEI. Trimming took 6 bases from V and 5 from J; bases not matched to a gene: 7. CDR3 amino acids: CASRGTGGPQTEAFF. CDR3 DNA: TGTGCCAGCAGGGGGACAGGGGGCCCTCAGACTGAAGCTTTCTTT.

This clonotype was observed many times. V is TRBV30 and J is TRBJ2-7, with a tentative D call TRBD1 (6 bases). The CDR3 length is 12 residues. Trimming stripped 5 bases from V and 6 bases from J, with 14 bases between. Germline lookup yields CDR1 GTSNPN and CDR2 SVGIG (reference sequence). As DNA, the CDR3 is TGTGCCTGGTCCACAGGGCGCACCGAGCAGTACTTC. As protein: CAWSTGRTEQYF. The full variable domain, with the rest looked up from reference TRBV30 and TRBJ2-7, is SQTIHQWPATLVQPVGSPLSLECTVEGTSNPNLYWYRQAAGRGLQLLFYSVGIGQISSEVPQNLSASRPQDRQFILSSKKLLLSDSGFYLCAWSTGRTEQYFGPGTRLTVT.

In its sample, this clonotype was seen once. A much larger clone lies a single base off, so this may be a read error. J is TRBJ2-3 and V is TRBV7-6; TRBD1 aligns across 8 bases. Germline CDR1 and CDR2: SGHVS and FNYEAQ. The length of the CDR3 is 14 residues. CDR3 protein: CASSFGTGTDAQYF. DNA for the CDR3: TGTGCCAGCAGCTTCGGGACAGGCACAGATGCGCAGTATTTT.

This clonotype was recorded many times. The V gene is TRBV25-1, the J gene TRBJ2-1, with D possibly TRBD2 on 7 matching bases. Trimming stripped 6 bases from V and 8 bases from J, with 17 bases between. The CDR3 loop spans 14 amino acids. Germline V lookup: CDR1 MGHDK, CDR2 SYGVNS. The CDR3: CASSGRGEGHEQFF. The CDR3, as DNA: TGTGCCAGCAGCGGAAGGGGGGAGGGCCATGAGCAGTTCTTC.